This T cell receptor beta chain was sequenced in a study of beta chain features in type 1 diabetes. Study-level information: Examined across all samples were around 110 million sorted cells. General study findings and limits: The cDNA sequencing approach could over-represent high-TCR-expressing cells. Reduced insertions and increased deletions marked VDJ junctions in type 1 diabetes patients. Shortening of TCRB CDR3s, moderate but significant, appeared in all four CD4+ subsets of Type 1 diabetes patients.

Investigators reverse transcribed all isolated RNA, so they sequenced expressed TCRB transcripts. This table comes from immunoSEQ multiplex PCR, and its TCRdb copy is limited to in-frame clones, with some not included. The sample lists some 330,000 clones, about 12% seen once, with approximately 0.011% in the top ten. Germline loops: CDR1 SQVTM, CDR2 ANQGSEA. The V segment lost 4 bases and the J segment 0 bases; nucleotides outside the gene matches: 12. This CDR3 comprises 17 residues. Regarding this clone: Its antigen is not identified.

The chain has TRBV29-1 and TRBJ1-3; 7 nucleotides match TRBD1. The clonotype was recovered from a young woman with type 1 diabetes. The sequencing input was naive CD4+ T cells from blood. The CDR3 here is CSVVGTVDRNSGNTIYF. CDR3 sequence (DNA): TGCAGCGTTGTAGGGACAGTAGATCGCAACTCTGGAAACACCATATATTTT.